The 25 T cell receptor beta chains presented below share a single source sample, sequenced in a study of patients and donors after allogeneic stem cell transplantation (dated by TCRdb to about 2020). The library was built by means of RT-PCR. Sequencing instrument: NextSeq 550. The public reads were reanalyzed by TCRdb: fastp trimming at Q25, MiXCR alignment, in-frame beta chains only. Each entry merges the rows of one CDR3 protein and shows their most common DNA and genes. The sample has 65,000 to 80,000 distinct CDR3 sequences on record, around 27% of them singletons. The ten biggest clones cover approximately 25% of the sample. The sample consisted of blood, either unsorted or a sorted T cell fraction (not recorded which). Source of these receptors: a human donor who was either an allogeneic HSCT recipient or a stem cell or donor lymphocyte infusion donor (not recorded which). It is not recorded whose cells these are; they may come from a transplant donor.

On this clonotype itself: At one end the junction does not follow the germline gene, possibly because of a read error. The V call is TRBV12-3 or TRBV12-4, the J call TRBJ2-1; D unclear. CDR3 length: 14 amino acids. Written as DNA, the CDR3 is TGTGCCAGCAGTTTAGGGGCCGGGTACACTGAGCAGTTCTTC. This encodes CASSLGAGYTEQFF.

This clonotype has just a few counts. V is TRBV7-9 and J is TRBJ1-2; tentative D call: TRBD1 (5 bases). The CDR3 runs to 12 residues. Trimming shortened V by 2 bases and J by 8 bases, and 9 bases separated the two germline ends. Germline lookup yields CDR1 SEHNR and CDR2 FQNEAQ (reference sequence). The DNA of the CDR3 is TGTGCCAGCAGCTTACAGGGTTGGGGCTACACCTTC. Translated: CASSLQGWGYTF.

The V call is TRBV29-1, the J call TRBJ2-3; 8 bases agree with TRBD1. J was trimmed by 5 bases and V by 7 bases; bases with no gene match: 5. The CDR3 contains 12 residues. Germline CDR1 reads SQVTM; CDR2 reads ANQGSEA. CDR3 nucleotide sequence: TGCAGCGGCTCAACAGGGGGAGATACGCAGTATTTT. Translated: CSGSTGGDTQYF.

The chain combines TRBV7-6 with TRBJ2-7; TRBD1 or TRBD2 may be the D gene (5 bases each). Germline V lookup: CDR1 SGHVS, CDR2 FNYEAQ. The CDR3 length is 12 residues. The V end lost 8 bases, the J end lost 6 bases, and 14 bases lay between the germline ends. CDR3 DNA sequence: TGTGCCAGCGGCGAGAGGGGAAGCGAGCAGTACTTC. Protein sequence: CASGERGSEQYF.

CDR3 DNA sequence: TGCGCCCCCCGGGGGGGGAGCACAGATACGCAGTATTTT. Amino acid sequence: CAPRGGSTDTQYF. The rearrangement links TRBV4-3 to TRBJ2-3, with 8 positions matching TRBD2. V lost 11 bases, J lost 0 bases, and 4 bases stayed unmatched. Germline V CDR1 and CDR2: LGHNA, YSLEER. The CDR3 runs 13 residues.

This clonotype showed up just a few times. This chain connects TRBV20-1 to TRBJ1-6; TRBD1 is a possible D gene (5 bases). V was pared by 3 bases and J by 9 bases, with 18 bases between. This CDR3 contains 15 residues. Germline assignment: CDR1 DFQATT and CDR2 SNEGSKA (reference sequence). DNA for the CDR3: TGCAGTGCTAGGTCCCGGGGCTCGCTTGTTTCACCCCTCCACTTT. Amino acid sequence: CSARSRGSLVSPLHF.

This rearrangement joins TRBV7-6 to TRBJ2-7; 11 bases are a match to TRBD1. Germline V gives CDR1 SGHVS, CDR2 FNYEAQ. V lost 2 bases to trimming and J lost 2 bases; unmatched junction nucleotides: 5. There are 16 residues in the CDR3. CDR3 sequence reads: CASSLRTGGATYEQYF. The CDR3 DNA reads TGTGCCAGCAGCTTACGGACAGGGGGCGCAACCTACGAGCAGTACTTC.

The chain uses TRBV12-5 and TRBJ1-5; maybe TRBD1 (6 bases). Trimming removed 0 bases from V and 2 bases from J, with 14 bases in between. Germline V gene lookup returns CDR1 LGHNT and CDR2 FRNRAP. The CDR3 contains 17 residues. CDR3 DNA sequence: TGTGCTAGTGGTTTGGTAGTCAGGGGATATGGCAATCAGCCCCAGCATTTT. This codes for CASGLVVRGYGNQPQHF.

This clonotype has just a few counts. This chain joins TRBV7-9 and TRBJ1-5; TRBD1 matches at 9 bases. J was trimmed by 1 base and V by 5 bases; bases with no gene match: 6. The CDR3 is 16 residues long. Germline assignment: CDR1 SEHNR and CDR2 FQNEAQ (reference sequence). The DNA for the CDR3 is TGTGCCAGCAGCGCCTCAACAGGGGGCAGCAATCAGCCCCAGCATTTT. Protein sequence: CASSASTGGSNQPQHF.

This clonotype appeared a few times. The CDR3 DNA reads TGTGCCATCAGCCAAACAGGGGGCGGGGAGCTGTTTTTT. This translates into CAISQTGGGELFF. This chain joins TRBV10-3 and TRBJ2-2, with 8 bases aligning to TRBD1. The germline gives CDR1 ENHRY, CDR2 SYGVKD. This CDR3 contains 13 residues. Germline trimming cut 6 bases from V and 7 bases from J; bases unmatched to any gene: 4.

The V and J genes are TRBV5-6 and TRBJ1-5; D is unclear. V lost 3 bases and J lost 8, with 15 bases in between. The CDR3 length is 14 residues. Germline V gene lookup returns CDR1 SGHDT and CDR2 YYEEEE. CDR3: CASSSSGVREPQHF. DNA of the CDR3: TGTGCCAGCAGCTCATCAGGAGTCCGGGAGCCCCAGCATTTT.

V gene TRBV6-1 combines with J gene TRBJ2-5; 7 bases map to TRBD2. Per germline, CDR1 MNHNS and CDR2 SASEGT. This CDR3 has 14 amino acids. Trimming took 7 bases from V and 5 from J; bases not matched to a gene: 10. This CDR3 is CASIALAGGETQYF. The CDR3 DNA reads TGTGCCAGCATCGCATTAGCGGGCGGGGAGACCCAGTACTTC.

The chain couples TRBV5-1 to TRBJ2-3, with 10 bases that match TRBD2. CDR1 is SGHRS, CDR2 YFSETQ, per germline. V gave up 4 bases and J gave up 1 base; unmatched junction bases: 9. The CDR3 sequence is 17 residues long. CDR3: CASSIIPGLAGTDTQYF. The CDR3 DNA is TGCGCCAGCAGCATCATTCCCGGACTAGCGGGCACAGATACGCAGTATTTT.

This clonotype was counted a few times. The DNA of the CDR3 is TGTGCCAGCAGCTTCACTAGCGGATACAATGAGCAGTTCTTC. Protein product: CASSFTSGYNEQFF. The chain joins TRBV11-2 to TRBJ2-1; 8 bases match TRBD2. With 3 bases clipped from V and 4 bases from J, the junction kept 2 bases outside the gene matches. Germline V gives CDR1 SGHAT, CDR2 FQNNGV. This CDR3 comprises 14 residues.

This clonotype occurred many times. This chain connects TRBV10-2 to TRBJ1-1, with 8 bases that match TRBD1. V was pared by 8 bases and J by 7 bases, with 6 bases of the junction left unmatched. The germline gives CDR1 WSHSY, CDR2 SAAADI. The CDR3 is made up of 12 amino acids. The CDR3 loop is CASRTGSVEAFF. In nucleotides, the CDR3 is TGCGCCAGCCGGACAGGGTCAGTTGAAGCTTTCTTT.

This clonotype was found a few times. The chain is built from TRBV10-3 and TRBJ1-1, with D perhaps matching TRBD1 (5 bases). The V gene's germline CDR1 is ENHRY and CDR2 SYGVKD. Between the trimmed V and J ends, which lost 7 bases and 6 bases, there was a span of 21 bases. The CDR3 totals 15 residues. The CDR3 coding sequence is TGTGCCATCAATGACGGGGCAGGGCCAGCATCTGAAGCTTTCTTT. Protein sequence: CAINDGAGPASEAFF.

V usage is TRBV29-1 and J usage is TRBJ1-5; D is possibly TRBD1 (5 bases). This CDR3 contains 14 residues. The V gene's germline CDR1 is SQVTM and CDR2 ANQGSEA. Between the trimmed V and J ends, which lost 4 bases and 6 bases, there was a span of 16 bases. CDR3 nucleotides: TGCAGCGTTGGATGGGACCGCTGGGGTCAGCCCCAGCATTTT. It translates to CSVGWDRWGQPQHF.

The table lists this clonotype with a few counts. The chain joins TRBV4-1 to TRBJ1-1; no firm D call. The CDR3 extends over 12 amino acids. Germline assignment: CDR1 MGHRA and CDR2 YSYEKL. Trimming removed 0 bases from V and 9 bases from J, with 8 bases in between. Here the CDR3 reads CASSQEPRQAFF. CDR3 bases: TGCGCCAGCAGCCAAGAACCAAGGCAAGCTTTCTTT.

This clonotype was found a few times. The chain joins TRBV29-1 to TRBJ1-1; a weak D match, TRBD1 (5 bases). Looked up from germline, CDR1 is SQVTM and CDR2 is ANQGSEA. V was cut by 7 bases and J by 10 bases, with 16 bases left in between. The CDR3 length is 11 residues. The CDR3 protein is CSGRRGLLAFF. The CDR3 bases are TGCAGCGGACGGAGGGGACTCTTAGCTTTCTTT.

The DNA for the CDR3 is TGCGCCAGCAGCTTGGATCTACTCGCCTTGAACACTGAAGCTTTCTTT. It translates to CASSLDLLALNTEAFF. V gene TRBV5-1 combines with J gene TRBJ1-1; D is unresolved. Germline CDR1 and CDR2: SGHRS and YFSETQ. The CDR3 loop spans 16 amino acids. Trimming stripped 0 bases from V and 0 bases from J, with 12 bases between.

This clonotype showed up many times. The chain links TRBV13 to TRBJ1-4, with D unclear. Germline CDR1 reads PRHDT; CDR2 reads FYEKMQ (reference sequence). The CDR3 spans 15 residues. The V gene lost 5 bases and the J gene lost 11 bases, with 21 bases spanning the gap. The CDR3 loop is CASSQRPVRSAKLFF. CDR3 nucleotides: TGTGCCAGCAGCCAAAGACCCGTAAGGTCGGCGAAACTGTTTTTT.

This clonotype has only a few counts. This rearrangement joins TRBV5-4 to TRBJ1-2, with no clear D. The CDR3 is 15 residues long. CDR1 and CDR2 (germline): SGHNT, YYREEE (reference sequence). The V and J ends lost 3 bases and 4 bases respectively, with 16 bases between them. The CDR3 region is CASSSGGGRSYGYTF. The CDR3 DNA reads TGTGCCAGCAGCTCGGGTGGTGGCAGGAGCTATGGCTACACCTTC.

This clonotype was seen more than once but under ten times. The rearrangement links TRBV12-3 or TRBV12-4 to TRBJ1-4; no firm D call. The CDR3 loop spans 13 amino acids. The V end lost 4 bases, the J end lost 4 bases, and 7 bases lay between the germline ends. CDR3 protein: CASSWQYNEKLFF. DNA for the CDR3: TGTGCCAGCAGTTGGCAGTATAATGAAAAACTGTTTTTT.

The V and J genes are TRBV3-1 and TRBJ1-5; TRBD1 might be the D (6 bases). This CDR3 has 15 residues. The germline CDR1 and CDR2 sequences are LGHDT and YNNKEL (reference sequence). The V and J ends lost 4 bases and 7 bases respectively, with 17 bases between them. This CDR3 reads CASSPGPGAWQPQHF. The CDR3 DNA sequence: TGTGCCAGCAGCCCAGGCCCGGGGGCATGGCAGCCCCAGCATTTT.

This clonotype showed up just a few times. The gene calls are TRBV9 and TRBJ1-1; no definite D call. Germline V CDR1 and CDR2: SGDLS, YYNGEE. Trimming removed 4 bases from V and 10 bases from J, with 17 bases in between. The CDR3 covers 13 residues. CDR3 region: CASSPTPLTGAFF. The CDR3 DNA reads TGTGCCAGCAGCCCAACGCCTTTAACGGGAGCTTTCTTT. Combining the CDR3 with reference TRBV9 and TRBJ1-1 gives the whole variable domain DSGVTQTPKHLITATGQRVTLRCSPRSGDLSVYWYQQSLDQGLQFLIQYYNGEERAKGNILERFSAQQFPDLHSELNLSSLELGDSALYFCASSPTPLTGAFFGQGTRLTVV.